Below, 20 T cell receptor beta chains from the same sample are listed, as sequenced in a study of cytomegalovirus exposure and HLA in healthy donors (dated by TCRdb to the late 2010s). Library construction relied on the immunoSEQ multiplex PCR assay. A mixture of 60 forward primers for TCR Vbeta segments and 13 reverse primers for TCR Jbeta segments was used in the multiplex PCR. TCRdb re-hosts the immuneACCESS table, in-frame sequences only. Its copies lack some clones; in the studies checked, an unresolved V gene accounts for under half of them, and the cause for the rest is not known. Present in this sample are 100,000 to 150,000 clones, approximately 80% of which were seen just once. Roughly 2.5% of the sample lies in the top ten. Material: PBMCs. The receptors originated from a boy younger than 10 in good health and CMV-seronegative.

This chain joins TRBV12-5 and TRBJ1-1; the D is unclear. This CDR3 comprises 15 residues. Trimming removed 1 base at V and 2 bases at J, with 11 bases between. Per the germline V gene, CDR1 is LGHNT and CDR2 is FRNRAP. In nucleotides, the CDR3 is TGTGCTAGTGGTTTGGGTGACAATGCTAACACTGAAGCTTTCTTT. The encoded protein is CASGLGDNANTEAFF.

The chain joins TRBV9 to TRBJ1-2; 9 nucleotides agree with TRBD1. Germline V lookup: CDR1 SGDLS, CDR2 YYNGEE. J gave up 8 bases and V 0 bases, and 5 bases lay outside the gene matches. CDR3 length equals 14 residues. Here the CDR3 DNA reads TGTGCCAGCAGCGTAGCCGGGACAGGGAAAGGCTACACCTTC. Residues: CASSVAGTGKGYTF.

V usage is TRBV19 and J usage is TRBJ2-1; D is possibly TRBD2 (6 bases). Trimming removed 4 bases from V and 6 bases from J, with 13 bases in between. Germline V gives CDR1 LNHDA, CDR2 SQIVND (reference sequence). This CDR3 contains 14 residues. The DNA for the CDR3 is TGTGCCAGTAGTACCCCCGGGACTTCCAATGAGCAGTTCTTC. Protein: CASSTPGTSNEQFF.

The gene calls are TRBV2 and TRBJ1-2; D unresolved. CDR1 is SNHLY and CDR2 is FYNNEI in the germline V gene. V was cut by 7 bases and J by 11 bases, with 11 bases left in between. The CDR3 sequence is 10 residues long. CDR3 DNA sequence: TGTGCCAGCACGGGAAGCGGGTACACCTTC. Its translation: CASTGSGYTF.

V gene TRBV6-1 combines with J gene TRBJ2-7; no firm D call. V was cut by 9 bases and J by 2 bases, with 14 bases left in between. CDR3 size: 13 residues. Germline V gives CDR1 MNHNS, CDR2 SASEGT. CDR3 residues: CASRGALTYEQYV. For the CDR3, the DNA is TGTGCCAGTAGAGGTGCGTTAACCTACGAGCAGTACGTC.

V is TRBV4-1 and J is TRBJ1-2; 7 bases align to TRBD1. This CDR3 comprises 16 residues. V trimming: 1 base; J trimming: 8 bases; junction bases outside the gene matches: 13. Germline CDR1 and CDR2: MGHRA and YSYEKL. CDR3: CASSQGLRDSRRGYTF. The CDR3 coding sequence is TGCGCCAGCAGCCAAGGCCTCCGGGACAGCCGTAGGGGCTACACCTTC.

The rearrangement joins TRBV5-6 to TRBJ2-5; 15 bases match TRBD2. J gave up 5 bases and V 3 bases, and 8 bases lay outside the gene matches. From germline, CDR1 is SGHDT and CDR2 YYEEEE. The CDR3 has 17 amino acids. The CDR3 sequence: CASSWGLAGGSGETQYF. In DNA form, the CDR3 reads TGTGCCAGCAGCTGGGGACTAGCGGGGGGATCGGGGGAGACCCAGTACTTC.

This clone was recorded at least ten times. This chain uses TRBV4-2 with TRBJ1-5; D remains ambiguous. CDR1 and CDR2 (germline): LGHNA, YNFKEQ. Trimming removed 0 bases from V and 3 bases from J, with 12 bases in between. The CDR3 loop spans 16 amino acids. The CDR3 spells CASSQDHPRANQPQHF. The DNA for the CDR3 is TGTGCCAGCAGCCAAGATCATCCGAGGGCCAATCAGCCCCAGCATTTT.

CDR3 in amino acids: CASSPQSGGQPQHF. The DNA of the CDR3 is TGTGCCAGCAGCCCCCAATCGGGTGGGCAGCCCCAGCATTTT. The V and J genes are TRBV7-2 and TRBJ1-5; D ambiguous. Germline V gene data show CDR1 as SGHTA and CDR2 as FQGNSA. The CDR3 has 14 amino acids. The germline V and J ends were trimmed by 5 bases and 7 bases, with 15 bases remaining between them.

The genes are TRBV29-1 and TRBJ1-2, with TRBD1 identical over 7 bases. The CDR3 covers 13 residues. CDR1 and CDR2 from the germline V gene are SQVTM and ANQGSEA. The V segment lost 4 bases and the J segment 2 bases; nucleotides outside the gene matches: 4. The CDR3 loop is CSVGGTENYGYTF. CDR3 nucleotide sequence: TGCAGCGTTGGAGGGACAGAGAACTATGGCTACACCTTC.

V and J are TRBV4-2 and TRBJ2-1; the D gene is possibly TRBD2 (6 bases). The CDR3 is made up of 16 amino acids. Trimming removed 0 bases at V and 5 bases at J, with 14 bases between. The germline CDR1 and CDR2 sequences are LGHNA and YNFKEQ. CDR3 coding DNA: TGTGCCAGCAGCCAAGATCGGAGCGGGCCAAACAATGAGCAGTTCTTC. It translates to CASSQDRSGPNNEQFF.

The rearrangement uses TRBV5-6 and TRBJ2-2, with 12 bases aligning to TRBD2. The CDR3 loop spans 17 amino acids. The ends lost 4 bases at V and 6 bases at J; junction bases unmatched: 10. Germline CDR1 is SGHDT and CDR2 is YYEEEE. CDR3 nucleotides: TGTGCCAGCAGCCCTCTGACGACTAGCGGGAGCGCCGGGGAGCTGTTTTTT. Encoded protein: CASSPLTTSGSAGELFF.

In this sample, this clone turned up once. V usage is TRBV18 and J usage is TRBJ1-1; a possible D gene is TRBD1 (6 bases). Trimming removed 6 bases from V and 7 bases from J, with 18 bases in between. There are 14 residues in the CDR3. The V gene's germline CDR1 is KGHSH and CDR2 LQKENI. CDR3 DNA: TGTGCCAGCTCCGAGCTAACACAGGGAAATGAAGCTTTCTTT. This codes for CASSELTQGNEAFF.

The J gene is TRBJ1-2, the V gene TRBV23-1; a possible D gene is TRBD1 (6 bases). TRBV23-1 is recorded as an ORF, its role being uncertain. Deletions cut 6 bases from V and 4 bases from J, with 39 bases between. CDR3 length: 22 residues. The CDR3 DNA follows: TGCGCCAGCAGCCGATACGTTCACCGGGACAAGAGGGCCCAAGGAACCTTCTATGGCTACACCTTC. Protein sequence: CASSRYVHRDKRAQGTFYGYTF.

This clone was picked up a small number of times. The gene calls are TRBV5-4 and TRBJ2-7; 11 positions agree with TRBD1. The CDR3 is 15 residues long. Germline V gene lookup returns CDR1 SGHNT and CDR2 YYREEE (reference sequence). V gave up 3 bases and J gave up 3 bases; unmatched junction bases: 5. CDR3 in amino acids: CASSSGGTGGYEQYF. In DNA form, the CDR3 reads TGTGCCAGCAGCTCGGGGGGGACAGGGGGCTACGAGCAGTACTTC.

The chain carries TRBV5-1 and TRBJ2-1; 7 bases are shared with TRBD1. Germline CDR1 reads SGHRS; CDR2 reads YFSETQ. The CDR3 spans 12 residues. With 4 bases clipped from V and 7 bases from J, the junction kept 2 bases outside the gene matches. CDR3 region: CASSTDRNEQFF. The CDR3 DNA reads TGCGCCAGCAGCACGGACAGGAATGAGCAGTTCTTC.

The sample holds one count of this clone. This chain links TRBV5-1 with TRBJ2-3; TRBD2 agrees at 8 bases. CDR3 length: 15 residues. V shed 0 bases and J 6 bases; nucleotides not matched to a gene: 6. Germline CDR1 SGHRS, CDR2 YFSETQ. CDR3 sequence (DNA): TGCGCCAGCAGCTTGGAAGCGGGAGTTAAGGATACGCAGTATTTT. It codes for CASSLEAGVKDTQYF. The variable domain in full, with the rest retrieved from reference TRBV5-1 and TRBJ2-3, is KAGVTQTPRYLIKTRGQQVTLSCSPISGHRSVSWYQQTPGQGLQFLFEYFSETQRNKGNFPGRFSGRQFSNSRSEMNVSTLELGDSALYLCASSLEAGVKDTQYFGPGTRLTVL.

Only a few counts were recorded for this clone. The rearrangement links TRBV6-4 to TRBJ2-1; 11 positions agree with TRBD2. In germline, CDR1 is MRHNA, CDR2 SNTAGT. CDR3 length equals 15 residues. The trim removed 2 bases at V and 6 bases at J, leaving 3 bases unmatched. The CDR3, as DNA: TGTGCCAGCAGTGACAGTAGCGGGGGGGGCAATGAGCAGTTCTTC. The encoded protein is CASSDSSGGGNEQFF.

The chain is built from TRBV7-9 and TRBJ1-2; weak D call: TRBD1 (5 bases). Trimming removed 4 bases from V and 0 bases from J, with 18 bases in between. Germline V CDR1 and CDR2: SEHNR, FQNEAQ (reference sequence). The CDR3 runs 17 residues. CDR3 coding DNA: TGTGCCAGCAGCTCTCATGGGGGGGTTACGCCTAACTATGGCTACACCTTC. Residues: CASSSHGGVTPNYGYTF.

The chain carries TRBV27 and TRBJ1-2; tentative D call: TRBD1 (5 bases). Looked up from germline, CDR1 is MNHEY and CDR2 is SMNVEV (reference sequence). The CDR3 is 14 amino acids. The V gene lost 4 bases and the J gene lost 4 bases, with 13 bases spanning the gap. CDR3 sequence reads: CASSSFDSSYGYTF. CDR3 bases: TGTGCCAGCAGTTCTTTCGACAGTAGCTATGGCTACACCTTC.